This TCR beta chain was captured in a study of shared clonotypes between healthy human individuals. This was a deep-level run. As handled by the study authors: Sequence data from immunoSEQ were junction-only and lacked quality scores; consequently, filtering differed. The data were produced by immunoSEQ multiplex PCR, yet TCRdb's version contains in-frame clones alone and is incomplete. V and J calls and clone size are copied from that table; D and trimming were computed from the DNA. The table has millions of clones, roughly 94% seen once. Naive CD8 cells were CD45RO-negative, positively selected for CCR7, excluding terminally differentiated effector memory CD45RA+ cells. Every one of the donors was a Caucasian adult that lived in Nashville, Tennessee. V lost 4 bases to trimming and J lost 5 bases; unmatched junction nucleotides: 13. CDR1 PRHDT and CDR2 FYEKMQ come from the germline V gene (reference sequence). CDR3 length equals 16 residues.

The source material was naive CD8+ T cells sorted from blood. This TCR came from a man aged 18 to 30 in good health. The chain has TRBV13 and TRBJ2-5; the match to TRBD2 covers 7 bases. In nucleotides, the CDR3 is TGTGCCAGCAGCTACCGACTAGCCACATTATCGGAGACCCAGTACTTC. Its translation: CASSYRLATLSETQYF.